This TCR beta chain was sequenced in a study of cytomegalovirus exposure and HLA in healthy donors. Findings and limits, study-wide: In the approximately 130 validation repertoires, a later analysis found that first-cohort TCR clusters tended to co-occur. The study put 150 to 200 TCR beta chains on its list as cytomegalovirus-associated. Specific recognition of CMV antigens was confirmed in vitro for a few chains (all CMV-associated).

Details on this clone: Its antigen is undetermined.

Profiling relied on immunoSEQ multiplex PCR, and the TCRdb table lists in-frame clones only, not all of them. The table shows 110,000 or so clones, with roughly 90% occurring only once. Source material: PBMCs. This TCR came from a woman under 30 in good health and CMV-seronegative.

The CDR3 reads CASSYSGTGRSYGYTF. The CDR3 bases are TGTGCCAGCAGTTACTCGGGAACAGGTCGGAGCTATGGCTACACCTTC. The chain couples TRBV6-6 to TRBJ1-2; TRBD1 might be the D (5 bases). Germline V gene data show CDR1 as MNHNY and CDR2 as SVGAGI (reference sequence). Trimming left V 0 bases short and J 4 bases short, with 15 bases between. The CDR3 loop spans 16 amino acids.